The 10 T cell receptor beta chains presented below share a single source sample, sequenced in a study of PD-1 blockade in mismatch repair-deficient tumors. Profiling relied on immunoSEQ multiplex PCR, and the TCRdb table lists in-frame clones only, not all of them. The table has 120,000 or so clones, about 88% seen once; the top ten hold roughly 12%. Sample: peripheral blood, taken just under 74 weeks after starting pembrolizumab. All receptors come from an adult with mismatch repair-deficient cancer.

This clone was counted many times. This chain connects TRBV28 to TRBJ2-5, with 9 nucleotides matching TRBD1. V shed 6 bases, J shed 5 bases, and the junction held 19 bases outside the gene matches. In germline, CDR1 is MDHEN, CDR2 SYDVKM. This CDR3 is 18 amino acids long. CDR3 in amino acids: CASRAIGIRDREVETQYF. The DNA for the CDR3 is TGTGCCAGCAGGGCGATTGGGATACGGGACAGGGAGGTTGAGACCCAGTACTTC.

The chain carries TRBV7-8 and TRBJ2-7; TRBD2 matches 10 bases. Germline CDR1 reads SGHVS; CDR2 reads FQNEAQ. The CDR3 spans 17 residues. V shed 5 bases and J 1 base; nucleotides not matched to a gene: 11. CDR3: CASSTRLAGPRSYEQYF. CDR3 in DNA: TGTGCCAGCAGCACCCGACTAGCGGGTCCCAGATCCTACGAGCAGTACTTC.

This chain links TRBV7-2 with TRBJ2-7, with 8 bases matching TRBD2. CDR3 size: 13 residues. Germline V gene data show CDR1 as SGHTA and CDR2 as FQGNSA. Trimming cost V 4 bases and J 6 bases; bases outside gene matches: 5. CDR3 in DNA: TGTGCCAGCAGCTCGTACGGGAGGGGCGAGCAGTACTTC. Translated: CASSSYGRGEQYF.

The chain links TRBV7-9 to TRBJ1-3, with 10 bases fitting TRBD1. Germline trimming cut 6 bases from V and 1 base from J; bases unmatched to any gene: 12. This CDR3 is 18 amino acids long. Germline V CDR1 and CDR2: SEHNR, FQNEAQ (reference sequence). The CDR3 DNA reads TGTGCCAGCAGGCCCCGGGACAGGGGAAAAAATTCTGGAAACACCATATATTTT. It specifies CASRPRDRGKNSGNTIYF.

This rearrangement joins TRBV4-1 to TRBJ2-5; the D is unclear. The CDR3 is made up of 14 amino acids. The germline V gene encodes CDR1 MGHRA and CDR2 YSYEKL. With 2 bases removed from V and 2 bases from J, the gap between germline ends came to 9 bases. The CDR3 region is CASSQSALQETQYF. The CDR3 region has the DNA TGCGCCAGCAGCCAAAGCGCCTTGCAAGAGACCCAGTACTTC.

The genes are TRBV20-1 and TRBJ2-7; D gene unclear. Deletions cut 4 bases from V and 4 bases from J, with 8 bases between. The CDR3 is made up of 11 amino acids. CDR1 and CDR2 from the germline V gene are DFQATT and SNEGSKA (reference sequence). The CDR3 DNA is TGCAGTGCTATCCTCCGGTACGAGCAGTACTTC. Protein: CSAILRYEQYF.

This clone was picked up one time. The chain is built from TRBV5-1 and TRBJ2-1, with TRBD2 identical over 11 bases. Trimming removed 5 bases from V and 0 bases from J; junction bases left unmatched: 13. The CDR3 spans 19 residues. From germline, CDR1 is SGHRS and CDR2 YFSETQ. The CDR3 sequence is CASSRPGLAAPSSYNEQFF. Here the CDR3 DNA reads TGCGCCAGCAGTCGACCGGGACTAGCGGCCCCGAGCTCCTACAATGAGCAGTTCTTC.

J is TRBJ2-3 and V is TRBV4-1; D might be TRBD2 (6 bases). V was shortened by 3 bases and J by 5 bases, with 18 bases between the two germline ends. Germline V lookup: CDR1 MGHRA, CDR2 YSYEKL. CDR3 length equals 16 residues. The CDR3 DNA is TGCGCCAGCAGCCACCCGGGACTGTTGATTCGAGATACGCAGTATTTT. This translates into CASSHPGLLIRDTQYF.

This rearrangement joins TRBV6-6 to TRBJ1-3, with a possible D match to TRBD1 (5 bases). Germline loops: CDR1 MNHNY, CDR2 SVGAGI (reference sequence). V gave up 4 bases and J gave up 0 bases, with 10 bases separating them. This CDR3 comprises 15 residues. As DNA, the CDR3 is TGTGCCAGCAGTTTGGCCGGGGGCTCTGGAAACACCATATATTTT. Amino acid sequence: CASSLAGGSGNTIYF.

The V gene is TRBV19, the J gene TRBJ2-1, with 7 bases that match TRBD2. CDR1 and CDR2 (germline): LNHDA, SQIVND (reference sequence). The CDR3 covers 12 residues. Germline trimming cut 8 bases from V and 9 bases from J; bases unmatched to any gene: 7. The chain's CDR3 is CASGREEGEQFF. CDR3 nucleotides: TGTGCCAGTGGCCGGGAGGAAGGTGAGCAGTTCTTC.